The 10 T cell receptor beta chains below come from one sample, sequenced in a study of T cell repertoires in cytomegalovirus infection. These receptors' antigens are unknown. TCRdb used MiXCR to reprocess the reads, holding one entry per CDR3 protein. Altogether about 110,000 distinct CDR3 sequences are present, around 28% being singletons, with the ten largest covering around 80%. The sample in question was CD8+ T cells from cultured PBMCs, obtained from culture after CMV antigen stimulation. These receptors came from a human donor in good health (CMV status not recorded). Some clones in this sample may be carry-over from other donors' samples.

The chain couples TRBV5-8 to TRBJ1-6; TRBD1 matches at 7 bases. This CDR3 comprises 16 residues. J was trimmed by 9 bases and V by 0 bases; bases with no gene match: 9. In germline, CDR1 is SGHTS, CDR2 YDEGEE. The DNA for the CDR3 is TGTGCCAGCAGCTTGGACCAAAGGGGGCCGCGTTCACCCCTCCACTTT. Its translation: CASSLDQRGPRSPLHF.

This chain links TRBV19 with TRBJ2-7, with TRBD2 identical over 9 bases. J gave up 3 bases and V 5 bases, and 8 bases lay outside the gene matches. Germline V CDR1 and CDR2: LNHDA, SQIVND (reference sequence). This CDR3 is built from 15 residues. The CDR3 DNA reads TGTGCCAGTAGTTATAGCGGGGGCCGACTCTACGAGCAGTACTTC. Residues: CASSYSGGRLYEQYF.

As for this clonotype: Given a much more abundant clone one base away, this may be a read error. The chain employs TRBV7-8 and TRBJ2-6; perhaps D is TRBD1 or TRBD2 (5 bases each). Germline CDR1 is SGHVS and CDR2 is FQNEAQ. The CDR3 consists of 18 residues. V lost 3 bases and J 0 bases, leaving 15 bases between the germline ends. The CDR3 protein is CASSFPWDANSGANVLTF. The CDR3 DNA reads TGTGCCAGCAGCTTCCCTTGGGACGCCAACTCTGGGGCCAACGTCCTGACTTTC.

This clonotype showed up just a few times. This chain uses TRBV27 with TRBJ2-2, with no clear D. From germline, CDR1 is MNHEY and CDR2 SMNVEV (reference sequence). Trimming stripped 3 bases from V and 1 base from J, with 3 bases between. This CDR3 is built from 13 residues. In DNA form, the CDR3 reads TGTGCCAGCAGTTTTTGGAACACCGGGGAGCTGTTTTTT. This gives the protein CASSFWNTGELFF.

This clonotype was seen at least ten times. The chain is built from TRBV2 and TRBJ1-5; perhaps TRBD1 as D (5 bases). Trimming cost V 7 bases and J 3 bases, with 13 bases left between them. The CDR3 extends over 14 amino acids. Looked up from germline, CDR1 is SNHLY and CDR2 is FYNNEI. The CDR3 coding sequence is TGTGCCAGCACCGAGGGACCCCCCAATCAGCCCCAGCATTTT. Translated: CASTEGPPNQPQHF.

This clonotype showed up just a few times. This rearrangement joins TRBV7-6 to TRBJ2-1; the D gene is possibly TRBD2 (6 bases). CDR1 SGHVS and CDR2 FNYEAQ come from the germline V gene. This CDR3 is built from 13 residues. The V and J ends lost 1 base and 7 bases respectively, with 8 bases between them. This chain's CDR3 is CASSLGLANEQFF. CDR3 DNA sequence: TGTGCCAGCAGCTTAGGTCTAGCGAATGAGCAGTTCTTC.

In this sample, this clonotype turned up many times. This chain's CDR3 is CASSQDKGGRPQHF. The CDR3 nucleotides are TGCGCCAGCAGCCAAGATAAAGGGGGGCGGCCCCAGCATTTT. The chain joins TRBV4-1 to TRBJ1-5; D is perhaps TRBD1 (6 bases). Trimming pared 0 bases from V and 9 bases from J, leaving 12 bases between. CDR3 length equals 14 residues. The V gene's germline CDR1 is MGHRA and CDR2 YSYEKL.

The chain links TRBV12-5 to TRBJ2-5, with 8 bases matching TRBD1. This CDR3 has 17 residues. Trimming took 5 bases from V and 2 from J; bases not matched to a gene: 13. Germline loops: CDR1 LGHNT, CDR2 FRNRAP. CDR3 amino acids: CASGLAPGTGRQETQYF. The CDR3 DNA reads TGTGCTAGTGGTCTTGCCCCCGGGACAGGAAGACAAGAGACCCAGTACTTC. Filled out from reference TRBV12-5 and TRBJ2-5, the complete variable domain reads DARVTQTPRHKVTEMGQEVTMRCQPILGHNTVFWYRQTMMQGLELLAYFRNRAPLDDSGMPKDRFSAEMPDATLATLKIQPSEPRDSAVYFCASGLAPGTGRQETQYFGPGTRLLVL.

This clonotype has only a few counts. The chain couples TRBV12-5 to TRBJ2-1; TRBD1 aligns across 7 bases. Germline CDR1 LGHNT, CDR2 FRNRAP. The V and J ends lost 5 bases and 2 bases, in that order; junction bases with no gene match: 6. The CDR3 is made up of 15 amino acids. Here the CDR3 reads CASGQDRAAYNEQFF. In DNA, the CDR3 is TGTGCTAGTGGTCAAGACAGGGCGGCCTACAATGAGCAGTTCTTC.

This sequence joins TRBV20-1 and TRBJ1-1, with TRBD1 as a possible D gene (5 bases). This CDR3 contains 13 residues. With 0 bases removed from V and 1 base from J, the gap between germline ends came to 6 bases. Germline V gene sequence: CDR1 DFQATT, CDR2 SNEGSKA (reference sequence). DNA for the CDR3: TGCAGTGCTAGAGACAGGGCGAACACTGAAGCTTTCTTT. Protein: CSARDRANTEAFF.